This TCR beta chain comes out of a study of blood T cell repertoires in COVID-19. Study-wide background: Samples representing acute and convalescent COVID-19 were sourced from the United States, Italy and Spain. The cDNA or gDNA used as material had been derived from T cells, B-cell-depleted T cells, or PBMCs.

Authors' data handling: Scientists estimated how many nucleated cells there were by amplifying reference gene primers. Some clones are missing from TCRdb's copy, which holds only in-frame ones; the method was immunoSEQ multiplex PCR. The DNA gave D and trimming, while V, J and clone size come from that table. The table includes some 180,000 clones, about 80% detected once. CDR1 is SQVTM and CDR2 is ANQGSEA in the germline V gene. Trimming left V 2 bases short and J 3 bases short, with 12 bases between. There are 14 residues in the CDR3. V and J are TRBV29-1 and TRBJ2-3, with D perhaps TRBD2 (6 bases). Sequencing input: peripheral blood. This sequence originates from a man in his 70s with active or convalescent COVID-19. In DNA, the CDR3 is TGCAGCGTTGAATCCCCAGCGGGTACAGATACGCAGTATTTT. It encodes CSVESPAGTDTQYF.